This TCR beta chain emerged from a study of human T cells and chemical hapten exposure (dated by TCRdb to the early 2020s). In the study overall: For sensitization, 2% DPC in acetone was applied to a roughly 2 cm by roughly 2 cm area of upper inner arm skin. Patch tests used Finn chambers with 0.01% DPC on the upper back, scored after 6 days by International Contact Dermatitis Research Group standards. Peripheral blood TCR repertoire changes were tracked in vivo in alopecia patients during primary and secondary sensitization to the hapten diphenylcyclopropenone (DPC). Alopecia areata with under or over 50% scalp involvement, alopecia totalis and alopecia universalis were represented in the patient cohort, which was mostly female. Throughout the study period of around 25 weeks, patients also received therapeutic DPC doses to the scalp every week. Twenty-nine alopecia patients gave blood for TCR sequencing at one to four time points (pre-sensitization, 2, 6 and 24 weeks). Patient blood was sampled pre-sensitization (week 0) and at 2, 6 and about 24 weeks after DPC sensitization. The libraries were sequenced as a pool, and the TCR yield per sample differed mostly because of small variations in library volumes within the pool. Paper-wide results and their limitations: Expanded TCRs formed significantly more large CDR3 similarity clusters than pre-sensitization or healthy control sets, consistent with antigen-driven responses. Because every patient had alopecia, a presumed autoimmune disease, the patients' immune response might differ from that of healthy individuals. The number of TCRs above 1 in 1000 frequency did not change with DPC sensitization; there was no evidence of global repertoire structure alterations. The number of PT1 expanded TCRs positively correlated with patch test score, significant at thresholds 8, 16 and 32 but not 4. After repeated subsampling, changes were observed in the strength of the expansion versus patch-test correlation and in the threshold at which the correlation became significant.

What the time point label conveys for this sample: patch test 3, about 24 weeks after DPC sensitization. Taken with the paper, the label for treatment or condition translates to: therapeutic diphenylcyclopropenone sensitization with weekly scalp DPC. At each patch-test visit, blood was drawn before the patch test was applied. Patients were eligible if aged 18 to 70, diagnosed with alopecia and judged suitable for DPC therapy, and pregnant patients were excluded. Total RNA was extracted from unfractionated whole blood collected in Tempus Blood RNA tubes. According to the germline V gene, CDR1 reads SGHDN and CDR2 reads FVKESK. The CDR3 numbers 15 residues from cysteine through phenylalanine. The entry retains the CDR3 DNA only, 45 bases that are in frame from base 1. The V and J ends are trimmed by 3 bases and 0 bases, leaving 9 bases between them. The sample holds many counts of this clonotype. Its antigen is currently not known. Within one base of it there is no much larger clone, and no base qualities were kept.

Preparation of the library involved RACE. Reads for this sample came from a NextSeq 500. During library preparation, unique molecular identifiers were attached to individual cDNA molecules so that TCRs could be counted in a quantitative, reproducible way. For every blood RNA sample, sequencing covered both the TCR alpha and TCR beta chains. Processing in the source paper ran as follows. Samples had a median of roughly 99,000 TCRs, with a range from about 23,224 to 750,000. The Decombinator software suite was used to annotate V, J and CDR3 in the TCR reads. To make PS versus PT1 abundance plots, every sample was subsampled to the same number of TCRs (28,000). TCRs were defined as expanded if absent before sensitization and observed at least eight times at the 2-week time point. TCRdb took the public reads, trimmed them with fastp at Q25, ran MiXCR for clone calling and kept in-frame beta chains. Rows matching on CDR3 protein sequence are summarized as one entry with the most common DNA and genes. V and J calls and clone size were set by TCRdb, not the authors. The sample table lists about 160,000 distinct CDR3 sequences, around a quarter of them with a count of one. The top ten hold 2.1% of the sample.

The TCR originated in a woman younger than 30 with alopecia areata. Some clones in this sample may be carry-over from other donors' samples. This chain joins TRBV14 to TRBJ2-1, with the D gene uncertain. Sequenced here: whole blood, sampled in connection with sensitization to the hapten diphenylcyclopropenone (DPC). The DNA sequence is as follows: TGTGCCAGCAGCCAGTGGGTCAGCTCCTACAATGAGCAGTTCTTC. This encodes CASSQWVSSYNEQFF.